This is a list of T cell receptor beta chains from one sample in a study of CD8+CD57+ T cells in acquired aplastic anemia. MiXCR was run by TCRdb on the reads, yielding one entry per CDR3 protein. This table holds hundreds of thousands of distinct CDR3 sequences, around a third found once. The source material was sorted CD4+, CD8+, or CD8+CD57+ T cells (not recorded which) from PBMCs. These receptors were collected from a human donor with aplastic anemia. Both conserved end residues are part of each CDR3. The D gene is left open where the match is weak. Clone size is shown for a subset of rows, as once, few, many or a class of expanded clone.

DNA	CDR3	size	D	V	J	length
TGTGCCAGCAGTGACGTCCTATTTACTAATGAGCAGTTCTTC	CASSDVLFTNEQFF	-	-	TRBV6-4	TRBJ2-1	14
TGCGCCAGCAGCCAAGTGGATGTGGGGCAGCCCCAGCATTTT	CASSQVDVGQPQHF	-	-	TRBV4-1	TRBJ1-5	14
TGTGCCAGCAGCTTAGGGGGCCCCATGAACACTGAAGCTTTCTTT	CASSLGGPMNTEAFF	-	-	TRBV7-6	TRBJ1-1	15
TGTGCCAGCAGTCCCGTCCCGGGCTCCCCCCAAGAGACCCAGTACTTC	CASSPVPGSPQETQYF	-	-	TRBV9	TRBJ2-5	16
TGTGCCAGCAGCTTAAGACCGGCGACCGGGGAGCTGTTTTTT	CASSLRPATGELFF	-	-	TRBV7-3	TRBJ2-2	14
TGTGCCAGCAGTGAAGGGGTAGGGCGAACCTCCTACGAGCAGTACTTC	CASSEGVGRTSYEQYF	many	-	TRBV2	TRBJ2-7	16
TGCAGTACCTCGGGCAGCTTTAGAGATTACTCCTACGAGCAGTACTTC	CSTSGSFRDYSYEQYF	-	-	TRBV20-1	TRBJ2-7	16
TGTGCCACAGGAAGTTACAATGAGCAGTTCTTC	CATGSYNEQFF	many	-	TRBV15	TRBJ2-1	11
TGTGCCAGCATGGCAGGGTATCAGCAGCAGTTCTTC	CASMAGYQQQFF	-	-	TRBV6-2/TRBV6-3	TRBJ2-1	12
TGCAGTGCTAGCTCCCGGGGACTGGGGCAAGAGACCCAGTACTTC	CSASSRGLGQETQYF	-	-	TRBV20-1	TRBJ2-5	15
TGCAGCTTAGCCAGGGAGGGCAGGGAGGAGACCCAGTACTTC	CSLAREGREETQYF	-	TRBD2	TRBV29-1	TRBJ2-5	14
TGTGCCAGCAGTTACCCCGGGACGGATTATGGCTACACCTTC	CASSYPGTDYGYTF	few	-	TRBV6-5	TRBJ1-2	14
TGCGCCAGCAGCTTGGGGGGTATTTTGGACACCATATATTTT	CASSLGGILDTIYF	-	-	TRBV5-1	TRBJ1-3	14
TGTGCCAGCAGCTTGTTTGGTACCGGGGAGCTGTTTTTT	CASSLFGTGELFF	many	-	TRBV7-6	TRBJ2-2	13
TGTGCCAGCAGCTTGGAAGGACTGCCTAATTCACCCCTCCACTTT	CASSLEGLPNSPLHF	many	-	TRBV5-8	TRBJ1-6	15
TGTGCCAGCAGTGAAGAAATGTCAGGTAGAGTCTCCTACGAGCAGTACTTC	CASSEEMSGRVSYEQYF	-	-	TRBV6-1	TRBJ2-7	17
TGTGCCACCCGTTCGAGGTACAGGAACACTGAAGCTTTCTTT	CATRSRYRNTEAFF	few	-	TRBV27	TRBJ1-1	14
TGTGCTAGCAGCGTATCCGGGACAGGGGACACCGGGGAGCTGTTTTTT	CASSVSGTGDTGELFF	few	TRBD1	TRBV7-7	TRBJ2-2	16
TGTGCCAGCAGGGTCGGGACGGAGAACACTGAAGCTTTCTTT	CASRVGTENTEAFF	-	-	TRBV28	TRBJ1-1	14
TGTGCCAGCAGTGAAGTCGGCCGGGGACTGGGGCCGCGCGAGCAGTACTTC	CASSEVGRGLGPREQYF	many	-	TRBV2	TRBJ2-7	17
TGCGCCAGCAGCTCTGGACAGGGGAACACCTACAATGAGCAGTTCTTC	CASSSGQGNTYNEQFF	-	TRBD1	TRBV5-1	TRBJ2-1	16
TGTGCCAGCAGTAACCGGGGAGGGGTAATGGTGGGTGAGCAGTTCTTC	CASSNRGGVMVGEQFF	many	TRBD2	TRBV25-1	TRBJ2-1	16
TGTGCCACCAGCAGAGTGGCAGGGGGTGAAAAACTGTTTTTT	CATSRVAGGEKLFF	many	TRBD1	TRBV15	TRBJ1-4	14
TGCGCCAGCAGCCCGGTTGTAGTTTCCTACGAGCAGTACTTC	CASSPVVVSYEQYF	many	-	TRBV10-2	TRBJ2-7	14
TGTGCCAGCAGCTTTGACAGTTACTATGGCTACACCTTC	CASSFDSYYGYTF	many	-	TRBV7-3	TRBJ1-2	13
TGTGCCTGGAGTGAACAGAAGAACACTGAAGCTTTCTTT	CAWSEQKNTEAFF	few	-	TRBV30	TRBJ1-1	13
TGCAGTGCCCCCGTTCCGGGAAGCTCCTACAATGAGCAGTTCTTC	CSAPVPGSSYNEQFF	-	-	TRBV20-1	TRBJ2-1	15
TGCAGTGCTAGAGACAGGGGGCTTGTAAACTATGGCTACACCTTC	CSARDRGLVNYGYTF	-	TRBD1	TRBV20-1	TRBJ1-2	15
TGTGCTAGAACGGGACAGCACCAAGAGACCCAGTACTTC	CARTGQHQETQYF	once	TRBD1	TRBV19	TRBJ2-5	13
TGTGCCACCAGTGACCGCGGACTAGCGGGATCCAATGAGCAGTTCTTC	CATSDRGLAGSNEQFF	-	TRBD2	TRBV24-1	TRBJ2-1	16
TGTGCCAGCAGCTTAGGCGGGAGGGGCCAACCCTACGAGCAGTACTTC	CASSLGGRGQPYEQYF	few	TRBD2	TRBV13	TRBJ2-7	16
TGCAGTGCTAAAACTGGGCGAGCCTACAATGGGCAGTTCTTC	CSAKTGRAYNGQFF	-	-	TRBV20-1	TRBJ2-1	14
TGTGCCACCAGCGTACAGGGACAGGGGGTTTACGAGCAGTACTTC	CATSVQGQGVYEQYF	-	TRBD1	TRBV15	TRBJ2-7	15
TGTGCCACCAGTGATTCTGGGCGCACTGAAGCTTTCTTT	CATSDSGRTEAFF	many	-	TRBV24-1	TRBJ1-1	13
TGTGCCAGCAGCGAACTAGCGGGAGGGCAGTTCTTC	CASSELAGGQFF	-	TRBD2	TRBV7-9	TRBJ2-1	12
TGCGCCAGCAGTTCTGACAGTAATCGCGCAACTAATGAAAAACTGTTTTTT	CASSSDSNRATNEKLFF	-	-	TRBV5-1	TRBJ1-4	17
TGTGCCTGGAGTGTAGCAAACACCATATATTTT	CAWSVANTIYF	once	-	TRBV30	TRBJ1-3	11
TGTGCCAGCAGTGAGAATCCAAATCAGGGTGGACCCTACGAGCAGTACTTC	CASSENPNQGGPYEQYF	-	-	TRBV2	TRBJ2-7	17
TGTGCCAGCAGCAGGTTAGGGGCCAACGTCCTGACTTTC	CASSRLGANVLTF	-	-	TRBV7-3	TRBJ2-6	13
TGCAGTGCTAGACGGGGGTTCACTGAAGCTTTCTTT	CSARRGFTEAFF	few	-	TRBV20-1	TRBJ1-1	12
TGTGCCTGGAGTCATACTAGCAATCAGCCCCAGCATTTT	CAWSHTSNQPQHF	-	-	TRBV30	TRBJ1-5	13
TGTGCCACCAGTGATTTCCATAATTTGTCTCAGCCCCAGCATTTT	CATSDFHNLSQPQHF	many	-	TRBV24-1	TRBJ1-5	15
TGTGCCTGGAGTGTACGGGGTAACGAGCAGTACTTC	CAWSVRGNEQYF	-	-	TRBV30	TRBJ2-7	12
TGTGCCAGCAGTTACCTGCCCCTTTCGGAGCTGTTTTTT	CASSYLPLSELFF	-	-	TRBV6-5	TRBJ2-2	13
TGTGCCACCAGTGATACCCGCAGGGTGAATCAGCCCCAGCATTTT	CATSDTRRVNQPQHF	many	-	TRBV24-1	TRBJ1-5	15
TGTGCCAGCAGCTTAGGTCGGGATCTCGAGCAGTACTTC	CASSLGRDLEQYF	few	-	TRBV7-2	TRBJ2-7	13
TGTGCCACCAGCAGAGGATTGAGGGACAGTGAGCAGTTCTTC	CATSRGLRDSEQFF	few	TRBD1	TRBV15	TRBJ2-1	14
TGTGCCAGCAGCCAAGCTAGCGAGGAAGAGACCCAGTACTTC	CASSQASEEETQYF	-	-	TRBV3-1	TRBJ2-5	14
TGTGCCAGCAGGGGACAGGGTTTTGGCGAGCAGTACTTC	CASRGQGFGEQYF	many	TRBD1	TRBV2	TRBJ2-7	13
TGCAGTGCTAGAGACACGGATTACACTGAAGCTTTCTTT	CSARDTDYTEAFF	few	-	TRBV20-1	TRBJ1-1	13